This T cell receptor (beta chain) was obtained from a study of T cells after yellow fever vaccination. Study-level results: Of the clonotypes, a small share occurred in both CD4 and CD8 compartments. A large majority of primary-vaccination clones showed up again after the booster (approximately 95% CD4, 75% to 90% CD8). The secondary response was weaker but peaked faster, day 5 versus 15.

Each CDR3 protein is one row after TCRdb ran MiXCR on the 5' RACE reads. The sample lists 300,000 to 350,000 distinct CDR3 sequences, 3% to 4.5% occurring once. This clonotype was counted between two and nine times. Its antigen is currently unknown. Trimming stripped 1 base from V and 5 bases from J, with 11 bases between. Germline V lookup: CDR1 SGHTA, CDR2 FQGNSA. CDR3 length: 14 amino acids. This clonotype originated in a man between 18 and 35 years old who received the YFV17D yellow fever vaccine. V gene TRBV7-2 combines with J gene TRBJ1-1; tentative D call: TRBD1 (5 bases). The specimen comprised PBMCs, sampled 5 days after the yellow fever booster vaccination. CDR3 nucleotides: TGTGCCAGCAGCTTAGAAAGGTGGGGGACTGAAGCTTTCTTT. Protein sequence: CASSLERWGTEAFF. The full variable domain, in which reference TRBV7-2 and TRBJ1-1 provide the parts outside the CDR3, is GAGVSQSPSNKVTEKGKDVELRCDPISGHTALYWYRQSLGQGLEFLIYFQGNSAPDKSGLPSDRFSAERTGGSVSTLTIQRTQQEDSAVYLCASSLERWGTEAFFGQGTRLTVV.